This T cell receptor beta chain comes out of a study of shared clonotypes between healthy human individuals. The ends were cut back, 2 bases at V and 0 bases at J, with 15 bases in the middle. The CDR3 contains 16 residues. From germline, CDR1 is SGHNT and CDR2 YYREEE (reference sequence). Assay: immunoSEQ multiplex PCR; the TCRdb copy retains only in-frame clones and omits some. Counted here are some 2 million clones, approximately 95% occurring once; the ten biggest clones make up 0.9% to 1.5%. Cells designated naive CD8 were CD45RO-negative and were positively selected for CCR7, with terminally differentiated effector memory CD45RA+ cells excluded.

The chain links TRBV5-4 to TRBJ2-7, with D maybe TRBD1 (5 bases). The specimen sequenced was naive CD8+ T cells sorted from blood. The receptor was isolated from a man aged 18 to 30 in good health. The CDR3 reads CASSFDGGHNSYEQYF. The CDR3 coding sequence is TGTGCCAGCAGCTTCGACGGCGGACATAACTCCTACGAGCAGTACTTC.